Listed here are 29 T cell receptor beta chains from one sample, sequenced in a study of blood T cell repertoires in COVID-19. Data came from immunoSEQ multiplex PCR; TCRdb stores just in-frame clones and leaves some out. Of around 250,000 clones listed, about 90% are singletons. The sequenced material came from PBMCs or T cells enriched from blood (not recorded which). The receptors originated from a woman in her 40s who had been exposed to COVID-19.

V is TRBV3-1 (or the pseudogene TRBV3-2) and J is TRBJ1-1; 7 nucleotides align to TRBD1. The CDR3 runs 16 residues. Germline V gene lookup returns CDR1 LGHDT and CDR2 YNNKEL (reference sequence). The V segment lost 3 bases and the J segment 5 bases; nucleotides outside the gene matches: 12. The CDR3 DNA sequence: TGTGCCAGCAGCCATTCCGCAGGGGGACGATGGACTGAAGCTTTCTTT. Amino acids: CASSHSAGGRWTEAFF.

This CDR3 reads CASSLLPSYEQYV. The CDR3, as DNA: TGTGCCAGCAGCCTTCTACCGTCCTACGAGCAGTACGTC. V is TRBV7-8 and J is TRBJ2-7, with D hard to call. The CDR3 totals 13 residues. The germline gives CDR1 SGHVS, CDR2 FQNEAQ. V was clipped by 5 bases and J by 1 base, with 9 bases between them.

The CDR3 reads CASSTRNTGELFF. The CDR3 DNA follows: TGTGCCAGTAGTACCCGGAACACCGGGGAGCTGTTTTTT. This chain connects TRBV19 to TRBJ2-2; D call uncertain. The germline CDR1 and CDR2 sequences are LNHDA and SQIVND (reference sequence). The V end was cut by 4 bases, the J end by 1 base, with 4 bases between. The CDR3 loop spans 13 amino acids.

This clone has only one observation. CDR3 residues: CASRDSTLYSGANVLTF. The DNA for the CDR3 is TGTGCCAGCAGAGACAGTACCTTGTACTCTGGGGCCAACGTCCTGACTTTC. J is TRBJ2-6 and V is TRBV9, with D tentatively TRBD1 (5 bases). Between the trimmed V and J ends, which lost 5 bases and 0 bases, there was a span of 15 bases. There are 17 residues in the CDR3. Germline assignment: CDR1 SGDLS and CDR2 YYNGEE. The whole variable domain, filled in from reference TRBV9 and TRBJ2-6, reads DSGVTQTPKHLITATGQRVTLRCSPRSGDLSVYWYQQSLDQGLQFLIQYYNGEERAKGNILERFSAQQFPDLHSELNLSSLELGDSALYFCASRDSTLYSGANVLTFGAGSRLTVL.

The chain joins TRBV19 to TRBJ1-3, with D possibly TRBD1 on 5 matching bases. This CDR3 spans 15 amino acids. V lost 6 bases and J 4 bases, leaving 16 bases between the germline ends. In germline, CDR1 is LNHDA, CDR2 SQIVND (reference sequence). CDR3 DNA sequence: TGTGCCAGTAGCGCCCAATGGGGGGTCGGAAACACCATATATTTT. Its translation is CASSAQWGVGNTIYF.

The chain is built from TRBV28 and TRBJ1-5, with TRBD1 as a possible D gene (5 bases). The CDR3 consists of 16 residues. Germline CDR1 reads MDHEN; CDR2 reads SYDVKM. Trimming left V 3 bases short and J 4 bases short, with 16 bases between. The CDR3: CASSFGGRTPNQPQHF. For the CDR3, the DNA is TGTGCCAGCAGTTTCGGGGGACGGACCCCTAATCAGCCCCAGCATTTT.

This rearrangement joins TRBV5-1 to TRBJ2-2; D is possibly TRBD2 (6 bases). CDR3 length equals 14 residues. Germline V gene sequence: CDR1 SGHRS, CDR2 YFSETQ. V was pared by 4 bases and J by 4 bases, with 11 bases between. CDR3: CASSRLGGTGELFF. The CDR3 nucleotides read TGCGCCAGCAGCCGCCTGGGGGGCACCGGGGAGCTGTTTTTT.

The chain has TRBV25-1 and TRBJ2-1; 10 positions match TRBD1. Looked up from germline, CDR1 is MGHDK and CDR2 is SYGVNS. CDR3 length: 16 amino acids. The junction had 12 bases not matched to a gene; V was cut back by 6 bases and J by 7 bases. The CDR3 DNA follows: TGTGCCAGCAGCTTCTGGGGAGGACAGGGGGTAAATGAGCAGTTCTTC. It is translated as CASSFWGGQGVNEQFF.

This clone was detected a few times. The chain employs TRBV7-9 and TRBJ2-2; 7 bases are a match to TRBD1. CDR3 length: 16 residues. CDR1 SEHNR and CDR2 FQNEAQ come from the germline V gene (reference sequence). V was clipped by 1 base and J by 6 bases; unmatched bases: 8. The CDR3 DNA is TGTGCCAGCAGCTTAGAGGGGACAGCCAAAGCCGGGGAGCTGTTTTTT. Protein product: CASSLEGTAKAGELFF.

The chain employs TRBV7-2 and TRBJ2-2; 9 nucleotides match TRBD2. Germline loops: CDR1 SGHTA, CDR2 FQGNSA. This CDR3 is built from 16 residues. Germline trimming cut 3 bases from V and 0 bases from J; bases unmatched to any gene: 2. The CDR3 DNA is TGTGCCAGCAGCTTGCTAGCGGGGACGAACACCGGGGAGCTGTTTTTT. Its protein product is CASSLLAGTNTGELFF.

A word on this clone: At one of its ends the junction is not consistent with the germline gene, which may arise from a read error. This chain connects TRBV5-1 to TRBJ1-4; weak D call: TRBD1 (6 bases). CDR1 is SGHRS, CDR2 YFSETQ, per germline. The CDR3 is 14 residues long. In DNA, the CDR3 is TGTGCCAGCAGCCCAACAGGGATTAATGAAAAACTGTTTTTT. This encodes CASSPTGINEKLFF.

The J gene is TRBJ1-2, the V gene TRBV24-1; 7 bases fit TRBD1. The CDR3 covers 14 residues. After removal of 1 base from V and 8 bases from J, the junction contained 6 bases not matched to a gene. Looked up from germline, CDR1 is KGHDR and CDR2 is SFDVKD. CDR3 nucleotide sequence: TGTGCCACCAGTGATTTTGGGACAGCCAACGGCTACACCTTC. Protein sequence: CATSDFGTANGYTF.

The V gene is TRBV6-5, the J gene TRBJ2-1, with D tentatively TRBD1 (5 bases). The CDR3 has 13 residues. Germline lookup yields CDR1 MNHEY and CDR2 SVGAGI. Between the trimmed V and J ends, which lost 6 bases and 5 bases, there was a span of 11 bases. The CDR3 DNA sequence: TGTGCCAGCAGATTAGGACAACACAATGAGCAGTTCTTC. Its protein product is CASRLGQHNEQFF.

The chain recombines TRBV9 with TRBJ2-1; weak D call: TRBD1 (5 bases). Germline CDR1 SGDLS, CDR2 YYNGEE. V was shortened by 6 bases and J by 6 bases, with 13 bases between the two germline ends. This CDR3 is 13 amino acids long. CDR3 amino acids: CASTAKGFNEQFF. DNA of the CDR3: TGTGCCAGCACCGCCAAGGGGTTCAATGAGCAGTTCTTC.

V is TRBV12-3 or TRBV12-4 and J is TRBJ2-7; D remains ambiguous. V lost 3 bases to trimming and J lost 5 bases, with 5 bases between them. This CDR3 region has 11 residues. Here the CDR3 DNA reads TGTGCCAGCAGTTTCAGGCACGAGCAGTACTTC. The encoded protein is CASSFRHEQYF.

J is TRBJ1-1 and V is TRBV28; TRBD1 agrees at 8 bases. V shed 8 bases and J 8 bases; nucleotides not matched to a gene: 13. Germline V gene lookup returns CDR1 MDHEN and CDR2 SYDVKM. The CDR3 spans 14 residues. The CDR3 nucleotides read TGTGCCAGCCGGCGGACAGGGCCTGTAGGAGAAGCTTTCTTT. It specifies CASRRTGPVGEAFF.

This chain connects TRBV5-4 to TRBJ1-6; weak D call: TRBD1 (5 bases). V lost 4 bases and J lost 2, with 16 bases in between. Germline V CDR1 and CDR2: SGHNT, YYREEE (reference sequence). The CDR3 spans 17 residues. The CDR3 region is CASSVTGGAAYNSPLHF. CDR3 nucleotides: TGTGCCAGCAGCGTGACCGGAGGGGCTGCCTATAATTCACCCCTCCACTTT.

The CDR3 protein is CASSSSVEQYV. The CDR3 region has the DNA TGTGCCAGCAGTAGTTCAGTCGAGCAGTACGTC. The chain carries TRBV2 and TRBJ2-7; D call uncertain. Germline CDR1 is SNHLY and CDR2 is FYNNEI. V shed 5 bases and J shed 6 bases, with 8 bases lying between them. This CDR3 is built from 11 residues.

The count of this clone is one. This chain connects TRBV11-2 to TRBJ2-7, with a tentative D call TRBD1 (6 bases). The CDR3 is 12 residues long. Trimming stripped 5 bases from V and 4 bases from J, with 9 bases between. In germline, CDR1 is SGHAT, CDR2 FQNNGV. The CDR3 loop reads CASSLQGYEQYF. The CDR3 DNA follows: TGTGCCAGCAGCCTCCAGGGGTACGAGCAGTACTTC. The complete variable domain, with remaining parts taken from reference TRBV11-2 and TRBJ2-7, reads EAGVAQSPRYKIIEKRQSVAFWCNPISGHATLYWYQQILGQGPKLLIQFQNNGVVDDSQLPKDRFSAERLKGVDSTLKIQPAKLEDSAVYLCASSLQGYEQYFGPGTRLTVT.

V gene TRBV29-1 combines with J gene TRBJ2-5; 7 nucleotides agree with TRBD1. Germline V gives CDR1 SQVTM, CDR2 ANQGSEA. V shed 7 bases, J shed 1 base, and the junction held 3 bases outside the gene matches. This CDR3 region has 12 residues. The CDR3 DNA is TGCAGCGCGGGACAGACCCAAGAGACCCAGTACTTC. Amino acids: CSAGQTQETQYF.

The chain couples TRBV11-3 to TRBJ2-5; 12 bases fit TRBD2. V shed 1 base and J 5 bases; nucleotides not matched to a gene: 2. The CDR3 has 15 residues. Germline CDR1 SGHNT, CDR2 YENEEA. The CDR3 here is CASSLGTSGMETQYF. The CDR3 DNA is TGTGCCAGCAGCTTAGGGACTAGCGGGATGGAGACCCAGTACTTC. The full variable domain, in which reference TRBV11-3 and TRBJ2-5 provide the parts outside the CDR3, is EAGVVQSPRYKIIEKKQPVAFWCNPISGHNTLYWYLQNLGQGPELLIRYENEEAVDDSQLPKDRFSAERLKGVDSTLKIQPAELGDSAVYLCASSLGTSGMETQYFGPGTRLLVL.

The chain carries TRBV2 and TRBJ2-7, with TRBD2 matching over 7 bases. The CDR3 is made up of 16 amino acids. V dropped 5 bases and J dropped 0; count of bases not matched to a gene: 10. The germline CDR1 and CDR2 sequences are SNHLY and FYNNEI. CDR3 sequence reads: CASSNLIWGGSYEQYF. The CDR3 DNA reads as TGTGCCAGCAGTAACCTCATTTGGGGGGGCTCCTACGAGCAGTACTTC.

CDR3 bases: TGTGCCAGCAGCGAGACAGGGGGGGTTTCTAACAATGAGCAGTTCTTC. Protein product: CASSETGGVSNNEQFF. The chain recombines TRBV9 with TRBJ2-1, with 9 bases aligning to TRBD1. Germline lookup yields CDR1 SGDLS and CDR2 YYNGEE. V dropped 3 bases and J dropped 5; count of bases not matched to a gene: 9. The CDR3 sequence is 16 residues long.

This clone was observed a handful of times. V usage is TRBV4-2 and J usage is TRBJ2-1; D is perhaps TRBD2 (6 bases). Germline CDR1 reads LGHNA; CDR2 reads YNFKEQ. V was clipped by 0 bases and J by 7 bases, with 16 bases between them. The CDR3 consists of 16 residues. CDR3 region: CASSQDLLASGNEQFF. CDR3 DNA: TGTGCCAGCAGCCAAGATTTACTAGCTTCGGGAAATGAGCAGTTCTTC.

The chain is built from TRBV4-1 and TRBJ1-4, with D possibly matching TRBD1 (5 bases). Trimming pared 7 bases from V and 8 bases from J, leaving 20 bases between. Germline V CDR1 and CDR2: MGHRA, YSYEKL. This CDR3 is built from 15 residues. CDR3 DNA sequence: TGCGCCAGCACCCCACAAACTCCAGGGAGGGAAAAACTGTTTTTT. This translates into CASTPQTPGREKLFF.

The rearrangement uses TRBV4-2 and TRBJ1-4; D gene ambiguous. Trimming left V 0 bases short and J 4 bases short, with 15 bases between. The CDR3 spans 17 residues. Germline values: CDR1 LGHNA, CDR2 YNFKEQ. The CDR3 protein is CASSQDIGFRGNEKLFF. DNA for the CDR3: TGTGCCAGCAGCCAAGATATCGGGTTCCGGGGTAATGAAAAACTGTTTTTT.

The chain is built from TRBV9 and TRBJ2-1; TRBD2 matches at 11 bases. Per germline, CDR1 SGDLS and CDR2 YYNGEE. Trimming cost V 2 bases and J 5 bases; bases outside gene matches: 6. The CDR3 is 16 amino acids. The CDR3 sequence is CASSVVLAGANNEQFF. DNA for the CDR3: TGTGCCAGCAGCGTCGTACTAGCGGGGGCGAACAATGAGCAGTTCTTC.

A note on this clone: A junction boundary mismatches the germline segment, possibly from a read error. The V gene is TRBV2, the J gene TRBJ2-2; no reliable D call. This CDR3 has 15 residues. Germline loops: CDR1 SNHLY, CDR2 FYNNEI. Written as DNA, the CDR3 is TGTGCCAGCAGTGAAGGGCCGCTGAACCCCGGGGAGCTGTTTTTT. Protein product: CASSEGPLNPGELFF.

This clone was observed a handful of times. J is TRBJ2-3 and V is TRBV11-2, with 10 bases aligning to TRBD1. J gave up 2 bases and V 2 bases, and 10 bases lay outside the gene matches. Germline V gene sequence: CDR1 SGHAT, CDR2 FQNNGV. This CDR3 contains 18 residues. The CDR3 nucleotides read TGTGCCAGCAGCTTAAAAGAGACAGGGGGCCTTAACACAGATACGCAGTATTTT. Translating it yields CASSLKETGGLNTDTQYF.